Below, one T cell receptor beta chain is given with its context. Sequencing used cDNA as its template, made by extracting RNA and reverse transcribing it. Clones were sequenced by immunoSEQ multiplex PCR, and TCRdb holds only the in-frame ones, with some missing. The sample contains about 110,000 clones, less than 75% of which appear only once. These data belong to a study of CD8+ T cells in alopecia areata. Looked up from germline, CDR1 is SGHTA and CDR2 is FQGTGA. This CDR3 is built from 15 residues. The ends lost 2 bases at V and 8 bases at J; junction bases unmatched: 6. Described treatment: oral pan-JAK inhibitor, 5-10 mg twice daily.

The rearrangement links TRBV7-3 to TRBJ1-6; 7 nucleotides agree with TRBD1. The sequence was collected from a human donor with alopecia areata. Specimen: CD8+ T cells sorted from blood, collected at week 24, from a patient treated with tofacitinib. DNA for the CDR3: TGTGCCAGCAGCTTAGAGACAGGGACCGATTCACCCCTCCACTTT. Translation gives CASSLETGTDSPLHF.